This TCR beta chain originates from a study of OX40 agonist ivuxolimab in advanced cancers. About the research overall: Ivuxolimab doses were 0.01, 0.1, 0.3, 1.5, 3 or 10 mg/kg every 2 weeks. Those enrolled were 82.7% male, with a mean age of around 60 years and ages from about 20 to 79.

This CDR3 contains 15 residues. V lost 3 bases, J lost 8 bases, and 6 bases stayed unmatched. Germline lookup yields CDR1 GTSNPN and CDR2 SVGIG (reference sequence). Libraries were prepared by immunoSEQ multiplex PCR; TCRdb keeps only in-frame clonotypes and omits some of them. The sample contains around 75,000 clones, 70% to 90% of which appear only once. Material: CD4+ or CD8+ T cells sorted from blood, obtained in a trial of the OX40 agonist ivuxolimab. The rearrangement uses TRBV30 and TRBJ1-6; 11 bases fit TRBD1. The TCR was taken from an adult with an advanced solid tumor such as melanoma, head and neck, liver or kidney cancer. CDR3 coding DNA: TGTGCCTGGAGCGGAGGGGGACAGGGGGATTCACCCCTCCACTTT. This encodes CAWSGGGQGDSPLHF.